The next 8 T cell receptor beta chains were all read from a single sample in a study of T cells in Graves' hyperthyroidism and ophthalmopathy. What was amplified from RNA transcripts were TCR beta CDR3 regions. The primer set for the first-round RT-PCR of the TCR CDR3 was HTBI. TCRdb reprocessed the multiplex PCR reads via MiXCR and lists one record per CDR3 protein. Altogether around 500,000 distinct CDR3 sequences are present, about 14% being singletons, with the ten largest covering approximately 13%. Sequencing used blood. The receptors come from a woman between 40 and 55 years old with Graves' hyperthyroidism.

This clonotype was counted a few times. This rearrangement joins TRBV14 to TRBJ1-2; D perhaps matches TRBD1 (5 bases). The CDR3 has 15 residues. The V gene's germline CDR1 is SGHDN and CDR2 FVKESK. The V and J ends lost 6 bases and 9 bases respectively, with 23 bases between them. CDR3 residues: CASSQIKGVQDSYTF. The DNA for the CDR3 is TGTGCCAGCAGTCAAATTAAAGGTGTCCAGGACAGCTACACCTTC.

This clonotype showed up many times. The chain joins TRBV18 to TRBJ1-5, with D perhaps TRBD1 (6 bases). The CDR3 has 15 amino acids. Germline loops: CDR1 KGHSH, CDR2 LQKENI. Trimming removed 0 bases at V and 7 bases at J, with 13 bases between. CDR3 DNA sequence: TGTGCCAGCTCACCACCGGGGGGCTTACGGCAGCCCCAGCATTTT. Translation: CASSPPGGLRQPQHF.

The chain has TRBV9 and TRBJ1-6, with D hard to call. This CDR3 contains 13 residues. With 0 bases removed from V and 6 bases from J, the gap between germline ends came to 4 bases. Germline lookup yields CDR1 SGDLS and CDR2 YYNGEE. The CDR3 nucleotides are TGTGCCAGCAGCGTAGTGGTTAATTCACCCCTCCACTTT. Translated: CASSVVVNSPLHF.

This clonotype came up many times. The rearrangement uses TRBV30 and TRBJ1-2; D may be TRBD1 (6 bases). The CDR3 is 12 amino acids. Germline V gene sequence: CDR1 GTSNPN, CDR2 SVGIG (reference sequence). Trimming took 0 bases from V and 6 from J, leaving 8 bases between them. CDR3 coding DNA: TGTGCCTGGAGTGTATACAGGGATGGCTACACCTTC. Residues: CAWSVYRDGYTF.

The chain joins TRBV9 to TRBJ2-1; D perhaps matches TRBD2 (5 bases). Trimming cost V 0 bases and J 6 bases, with 10 bases left between them. The CDR3 is 14 residues long. Germline V gene data show CDR1 as SGDLS and CDR2 as YYNGEE. The CDR3 region has the DNA TGTGCCAGCAGCGTAGATCCTAGCAGCAATGAGCAGTTCTTC. Amino acid sequence: CASSVDPSSNEQFF.

This clonotype was counted many times. This rearrangement joins TRBV12-3 or TRBV12-4 to TRBJ1-4; 9 nucleotides align to TRBD1. This CDR3 region has 17 residues. J gave up 7 bases and V 3 bases, and 12 bases lay outside the gene matches. CDR3 loop: CASSFGDRVFGSEKLFF. Here the CDR3 DNA reads TGTGCCAGCAGTTTTGGGGACAGGGTATTCGGGAGTGAAAAACTGTTTTTT.

This clonotype has ten or more counts. J is TRBJ2-3 and V is TRBV5-1; unclear D gene. Germline V gene lookup returns CDR1 SGHRS and CDR2 YFSETQ. The CDR3 length is 14 residues. Trimming removed 3 bases at V and 2 bases at J, with 10 bases between. The CDR3 DNA reads as TGCGCCAGCAGCTCAAGACTGAACACAGATACGCAGTATTTT. The encoded protein is CASSSRLNTDTQYF.

This clonotype has at least ten counts. This chain joins TRBV7-3 and TRBJ2-3, with unresolved D. Per the germline V gene, CDR1 is SGHTA and CDR2 is FQGTGA. This CDR3 has 14 residues. Trimming shortened V by 0 bases and J by 2 bases, and 6 bases separated the two germline ends. The CDR3 nucleotides read TGTGCCAGCAGCTTAACCGGTCCCACAGATACGCAGTATTTT. Encoded protein: CASSLTGPTDTQYF.